Each of the 14 T cell receptor beta chains below was sequenced from the same sample in a study of cytomegalovirus exposure and HLA in healthy donors. PCR amplification relied on 60 Vbeta primers (plus 13 Jbeta primers). The assay was immunoSEQ multiplex PCR, and TCRdb's table has in-frame clones only and misses some. The sample yields 55,000 or so clones, of which the top ten take up approximately 11%. The sequenced sample consisted of PBMCs. These receptors all come from a woman aged 50 to 65 in good health and CMV-seropositive.

V gene TRBV19 combines with J gene TRBJ2-7; the match to TRBD2 covers 7 bases. This CDR3 region has 15 residues. Germline values: CDR1 LNHDA, CDR2 SQIVND (reference sequence). Trimming took 2 bases from V and 7 from J; bases not matched to a gene: 11. In nucleotides, the CDR3 is TGTGCCAGTAGTATATCCGGCGGGAGAGTCTTTGAGCAGTACTTC. The encoded protein is CASSISGGRVFEQYF. Full variable domain (rest looked up from reference TRBV19 and TRBJ2-7): DGGITQSPKYLFRKEGQNVTLSCEQNLNHDAMYWYRQDPGQGLRLIYYSQIVNDFQKGDIAEGYSVSREKKESFPLTVTSAQKNPTAFYLCASSISGGRVFEQYFGPGTRLTVT.

This chain connects TRBV7-9 to TRBJ1-2, with 10 bases matching TRBD1. In germline, CDR1 is SEHNR, CDR2 FQNEAQ (reference sequence). The CDR3 extends over 14 amino acids. V dropped 4 bases and J dropped 8; count of bases not matched to a gene: 7. CDR3 DNA sequence: TGTGCCAGCAGCTCAGACGGGACAGGGGACGGCTACACCTTC. This codes for CASSSDGTGDGYTF.

The chain joins TRBV19 to TRBJ2-7; D is perhaps TRBD1 (6 bases). Deletions cut 5 bases from V and 6 bases from J, with 14 bases between. This CDR3 is built from 13 residues. CDR1 and CDR2 (germline): LNHDA, SQIVND (reference sequence). This CDR3 reads CASSAGALGEQYF. The CDR3 DNA sequence: TGTGCCAGTAGTGCAGGGGCCCTGGGCGAGCAGTACTTC.

The chain combines TRBV11-2 with TRBJ1-6; D is undetermined. V was pared by 7 bases and J by 6 bases, with 10 bases between. Germline CDR1 is SGHAT and CDR2 is FQNNGV. CDR3 length equals 13 residues. This CDR3 reads CASTTTGNSPLHF. CDR3 DNA sequence: TGTGCCAGCACGACGACGGGTAATTCACCCCTCCACTTT. The whole variable domain, filled in from reference TRBV11-2 and TRBJ1-6, reads EAGVAQSPRYKIIEKRQSVAFWCNPISGHATLYWYQQILGQGPKLLIQFQNNGVVDDSQLPKDRFSAERLKGVDSTLKIQPAKLEDSAVYLCASTTTGNSPLHFGNGTRLTVT.

V gene TRBV28 combines with J gene TRBJ1-5; a weak D match, TRBD1 (6 bases). The CDR3 has 14 residues. The ends were cut back, 8 bases at V and 7 bases at J, with 18 bases in the middle. Looked up from germline, CDR1 is MDHEN and CDR2 is SYDVKM. The CDR3 is CASGTYRVGQPQHF. The DNA for the CDR3 is TGTGCCAGCGGGACCTACAGGGTTGGGCAGCCCCAGCATTTT.

This chain connects TRBV7-9 to TRBJ1-4; weak D call: TRBD1 (6 bases). The CDR3 totals 15 residues. Germline-derived CDR1 and CDR2 are SEHNR and FQNEAQ (reference sequence). Trimming took 5 bases from V and 0 from J, leaving 10 bases between them. The CDR3 is CASSNRDATNEKLFF. The CDR3 coding sequence is TGTGCCAGCAGCAACAGGGATGCAACTAATGAAAAACTGTTTTTT.

This chain links TRBV7-2 with TRBJ1-3; 8 bases match TRBD1. The germline gives CDR1 SGHTA, CDR2 FQGNSA. The CDR3 contains 15 residues. V lost 5 bases to trimming and J lost 2 bases; unmatched junction nucleotides: 5. CDR3 DNA sequence: TGTGCCAGCAGCCGCATACAGGGGGCTGGAAACACCATATATTTT. This codes for CASSRIQGAGNTIYF.

V is TRBV9 and J is TRBJ2-1, with 7 nucleotides matching TRBD1. The trim removed 4 bases at V and 1 base at J, leaving 2 bases unmatched. The CDR3 is 14 residues long. Germline-derived CDR1 and CDR2 are SGDLS and YYNGEE. For the CDR3, the DNA is TGTGCCAGCAGCCCACAGGGGTCCTACAATGAGCAGTTCTTC. Translating it yields CASSPQGSYNEQFF. The full variable domain, with the rest looked up from reference TRBV9 and TRBJ2-1, is DSGVTQTPKHLITATGQRVTLRCSPRSGDLSVYWYQQSLDQGLQFLIQYYNGEERAKGNILERFSAQQFPDLHSELNLSSLELGDSALYFCASSPQGSYNEQFFGPGTRLTVL.

The rearrangement links TRBV4-2 to TRBJ2-7, with TRBD2 identical over 7 bases. Trimming at V came to 0 bases and at J to 1 base, leaving 6 bases not matched to a gene. Germline V gene sequence: CDR1 LGHNA, CDR2 YNFKEQ. The CDR3 has 16 amino acids. For the CDR3, the DNA is TGTGCCAGCAGCCAAGATGCACGAGCGGGGTCCTACGAGCAGTACTTC. The encoded protein is CASSQDARAGSYEQYF.

The genes are TRBV5-1 and TRBJ1-5; 12 bases match TRBD1. With V trimmed by 0 bases and J by 2 bases, 6 bases remained unmatched. This CDR3 has 18 residues. Looked up from germline, CDR1 is SGHRS and CDR2 is YFSETQ. The CDR3 protein is CASSLERDRGPGNQPQHF. Written as DNA, the CDR3 is TGCGCCAGCAGCTTGGAGAGGGACAGGGGGCCGGGCAATCAGCCCCAGCATTTT.

The chain is built from TRBV28 and TRBJ2-7; TRBD2 matches 7 bases. The germline V gene has CDR1 MDHEN and CDR2 SYDVKM. This CDR3 has 16 amino acids. The V gene end was trimmed by 6 bases and the J gene end by 2 bases; junction bases not matched to a gene: 13. The CDR3 region has the DNA TGTGCCAGCAGCTCCTCCCCGGGGGGAGGGCCCTACGAGCAGTACTTC. Amino acid sequence: CASSSSPGGGPYEQYF.

The chain carries TRBV9 and TRBJ2-1; tentatively, D is TRBD2 (5 bases). This CDR3 region has 12 residues. V lost 0 bases to trimming and J lost 8 bases, with 6 bases between them. Germline lookup yields CDR1 SGDLS and CDR2 YYNGEE. The CDR3 sequence: CASSVGGYEQFF. The DNA of the CDR3 is TGTGCCAGCAGCGTAGGAGGGTATGAGCAGTTCTTC.

The rearrangement joins TRBV4-1 to TRBJ2-1, with TRBD2 matching 12 bases. The germline CDR1 and CDR2 sequences are MGHRA and YSYEKL. V was clipped by 1 base and J by 3 bases; unmatched bases: 4. The CDR3 runs to 17 residues. CDR3 sequence: CASSQGLAGVIYNEQFF. CDR3 in DNA: TGCGCCAGCAGCCAAGGACTAGCGGGGGTAATCTACAATGAGCAGTTCTTC.

The chain recombines TRBV30 with TRBJ1-2; D perhaps matches TRBD1 (6 bases). The CDR3 is 15 amino acids. From germline, CDR1 is GTSNPN and CDR2 SVGIG (reference sequence). V gave up 2 bases and J gave up 0 bases, with 13 bases separating them. The CDR3 bases are TGTGCCTGGAGTTCAACAGGGAAGGCTAACTATGGCTACACCTTC. It encodes CAWSSTGKANYGYTF.